These 20 T cell receptor beta chains came from one sample sequenced in a study of CD8 T cells in ankylosing spondylitis. MiXCR, run by TCRdb on the 5' RACE reads, gives a single entry per CDR3 protein. This sample has some 13,000 distinct CDR3 sequences, with 2.8% found just once. The sequenced sample consisted of blood, either unsorted or a sorted T cell fraction (not recorded which). The receptor set was obtained from a male donor with ankylosing spondylitis or in good health (not recorded which).

This clonotype was detected ten times or more. The J gene is TRBJ2-2, the V gene TRBV9; D gene unclear. This CDR3 spans 14 amino acids. Trimming stripped 3 bases from V and 3 bases from J, with 9 bases between. From germline, CDR1 is SGDLS and CDR2 YYNGEE. The chain's CDR3 is CASSAHGDTGELFF. CDR3 nucleotides: TGTGCCAGCAGCGCCCATGGGGACACCGGGGAGCTGTTTTTT.

This clonotype was seen ten or more times. This chain links TRBV9 with TRBJ2-1; tentative D call: TRBD1 (5 bases). CDR3 length: 15 amino acids. CDR1 and CDR2 (germline): SGDLS, YYNGEE. V lost 0 bases to trimming and J lost 2 bases, with 9 bases between them. CDR3 DNA: TGTGCCAGCAGCGTAGTCGACAGTACCTACAATGAGCAGTTCTTC. Protein product: CASSVVDSTYNEQFF.

In this sample, this clonotype turned up many times. This chain connects TRBV9 to TRBJ2-4; 7 bases map to TRBD1. J gave up 0 bases and V 3 bases, and 15 bases lay outside the gene matches. Germline loops: CDR1 SGDLS, CDR2 YYNGEE. The CDR3 is 19 residues long. The chain's CDR3 is CASSEGAYSTPLAKNIQYF. The CDR3 DNA follows: TGTGCCAGCAGCGAGGGGGCTTACTCCACGCCCTTAGCCAAAAACATTCAGTACTTC.

This clonotype was seen many times. The rearrangement uses TRBV9 and TRBJ1-2; unclear D gene. The length of the CDR3 is 12 residues. Per germline, CDR1 SGDLS and CDR2 YYNGEE. Trimming removed 0 bases from V and 4 bases from J, with 4 bases in between. The DNA of the CDR3 is TGTGCCAGCAGCGTAGGCAGCTATGGCTACACCTTC. The encoded protein is CASSVGSYGYTF.

By sample share, this clonotype is medium-sized. The chain uses TRBV11-2 and TRBJ2-5, with 8 nucleotides matching TRBD1. CDR3 length: 20 amino acids. Germline V lookup: CDR1 SGHAT, CDR2 FQNNGV. The V gene end was trimmed by 0 bases and the J gene end by 5 bases; junction bases not matched to a gene: 20. The CDR3 nucleotides read TGTGCCAGCAGCTTAGAAAGCACCGTCAAGACAGGGGCCGCGGGGGAGACCCAGTACTTC. This sequence encodes CASSLESTVKTGAAGETQYF.

There are many counts of this clonotype. The chain has TRBV9 and TRBJ2-5; D remains ambiguous. This CDR3 is 13 amino acids long. The V and J ends lost 3 bases and 1 base respectively, with 7 bases between them. Germline assignment: CDR1 SGDLS and CDR2 YYNGEE. The CDR3 coding sequence is TGTGCCAGCAGCGCGACGAGCCAAGAGACCCAGTACTTC. Protein product: CASSATSQETQYF.

This clonotype was recorded at least ten times. The rearrangement uses TRBV9 and TRBJ2-1; D may match TRBD1 or TRBD2 (5 bases each). The germline gives CDR1 SGDLS, CDR2 YYNGEE. The V and J ends lost 0 bases and 8 bases respectively, with 15 bases between them. CDR3 size: 15 residues. In DNA form, the CDR3 reads TGTGCCAGCAGCGTAGCTGTGGGGGTCCTCTATGAGCAGTTCTTC. It translates to CASSVAVGVLYEQFF.

This clonotype is termed medium-sized. The genes are TRBV9 and TRBJ1-4; D ambiguous. CDR3 size: 13 residues. The germline V gene has CDR1 SGDLS and CDR2 YYNGEE. Trimming took 1 base from V and 5 from J, leaving 6 bases between them. This CDR3 reads CASSVQPNEKLFF. The DNA of the CDR3 is TGTGCCAGCAGCGTACAGCCGAATGAAAAACTGTTTTTT.

In its sample, this clonotype ranks as medium-sized (0.01 to 0.1%). The chain employs TRBV9 and TRBJ2-5, with 8 bases aligning to TRBD1. Per the germline V gene, CDR1 is SGDLS and CDR2 is YYNGEE. V shed 2 bases, J shed 3 bases, and the junction held 6 bases outside the gene matches. CDR3 length: 15 residues. CDR3 loop: CASSVGDRGEETQYF. Here the CDR3 DNA reads TGTGCCAGCAGCGTCGGTGACAGGGGCGAAGAGACCCAGTACTTC.

Ten or more counts support this clonotype. V usage is TRBV9 and J usage is TRBJ2-7; tentative D call: TRBD2 (6 bases). Between the trimmed V and J ends, which lost 4 bases and 0 bases, there was a span of 14 bases. The CDR3 length is 15 residues. Germline V gives CDR1 SGDLS, CDR2 YYNGEE. CDR3 region: CASSPRGSGSYEQYF. The CDR3, as DNA: TGTGCCAGCAGCCCACGGGGTAGCGGCTCCTACGAGCAGTACTTC.

This clonotype appeared many times. The chain recombines TRBV9 with TRBJ1-2; D is uncertain. The CDR3 extends over 14 amino acids. CDR1 and CDR2 from the germline V gene are SGDLS and YYNGEE. The V and J ends lost 3 bases and 0 bases respectively, with 9 bases between them. For the CDR3, the DNA is TGTGCCAGCAGCGGTACCCCATCTAACTATGGCTACACCTTC. It is translated as CASSGTPSNYGYTF.

This clonotype was seen repeatedly, ten times or more. The chain links TRBV9 to TRBJ2-7; D is possibly TRBD1 (6 bases). The germline V gene encodes CDR1 SGDLS and CDR2 YYNGEE. The CDR3 has 16 amino acids. V lost 0 bases and J 5 bases, leaving 18 bases between the germline ends. CDR3 in DNA: TGTGCCAGCAGCGTAGCGGCTGGACAGTTTGCTGACGAGCAGTACTTC. This codes for CASSVAAGQFADEQYF.

This clonotype was counted at least ten times. The chain combines TRBV9 with TRBJ1-1, with 8 bases identical to TRBD1. The CDR3 totals 14 residues. V gave up 3 bases and J gave up 6 bases; unmatched junction bases: 7. Germline V lookup: CDR1 SGDLS, CDR2 YYNGEE. CDR3 loop: CASSARPQGAEAFF. The CDR3 region has the DNA TGTGCCAGCAGCGCGCGGCCACAGGGGGCTGAAGCTTTCTTT.

This clonotype was seen at least ten times. This sequence joins TRBV9 and TRBJ2-1, with D perhaps matching TRBD1 (6 bases). V was clipped by 4 bases and J by 12 bases, with 17 bases between them. Germline V gives CDR1 SGDLS, CDR2 YYNGEE. This CDR3 is 13 amino acids long. CDR3 sequence: CASSPRENRAQFF. The CDR3 DNA follows: TGTGCCAGCAGCCCCCGCGAGAACAGGGCGCAGTTCTTC. Full variable domain (rest looked up from reference TRBV9 and TRBJ2-1): DSGVTQTPKHLITATGQRVTLRCSPRSGDLSVYWYQQSLDQGLQFLIQYYNGEERAKGNILERFSAQQFPDLHSELNLSSLELGDSALYFCASSPRENRAQFFGPGTRLTVL.

There are many counts of this clonotype. The chain combines TRBV9 with TRBJ1-4, with D possibly matching TRBD1 (5 bases). The CDR3 sequence is 14 residues long. V shed 4 bases and J shed 2 bases, with 9 bases lying between them. The germline V gene has CDR1 SGDLS and CDR2 YYNGEE. As DNA, the CDR3 is TGTGCCAGCAGCCCGGGGCGCACTAATGAAAAACTGTTTTTT. This sequence encodes CASSPGRTNEKLFF.

This clonotype was counted at least ten times. The chain is built from TRBV9 and TRBJ2-5; no firm D call. This CDR3 spans 13 amino acids. The V end was cut by 1 base, the J end by 5 bases, with 9 bases between. Germline CDR1 reads SGDLS; CDR2 reads YYNGEE. CDR3 bases: TGTGCCAGCAGCGTAAGAAGTCACGAGACCCAGTACTTC. It yields the protein CASSVRSHETQYF.

In its sample, this clonotype was seen many times. The CDR3 spells CASSVVAGNLADTQYF. The CDR3 nucleotides are TGTGCCAGCAGCGTAGTAGCGGGAAACCTGGCAGATACGCAGTATTTT. The genes are TRBV9 and TRBJ2-3, with TRBD2 identical over 8 bases. The V and J ends lost 0 bases and 4 bases, in that order; junction bases with no gene match: 7. Germline lookup yields CDR1 SGDLS and CDR2 YYNGEE. The CDR3 loop spans 16 amino acids. The entire variable domain, with the rest obtained from reference TRBV9 and TRBJ2-3, is as follows: DSGVTQTPKHLITATGQRVTLRCSPRSGDLSVYWYQQSLDQGLQFLIQYYNGEERAKGNILERFSAQQFPDLHSELNLSSLELGDSALYFCASSVVAGNLADTQYFGPGTRLTVL.

This clonotype was detected many times. The chain links TRBV9 to TRBJ2-3; D remains ambiguous. The CDR3 runs to 12 residues. From germline, CDR1 is SGDLS and CDR2 YYNGEE. Deletions cut 3 bases from V and 10 bases from J, with 12 bases between. CDR3 nucleotides: TGTGCCAGCAGCGCCAACGAAGGCCCGCAGTATTTT. It yields the protein CASSANEGPQYF.

This clonotype was seen many times. This chain joins TRBV9 and TRBJ2-1; 15 bases are shared with TRBD2. Germline V gives CDR1 SGDLS, CDR2 YYNGEE. After removal of 2 bases from V and 6 bases from J, the junction contained 3 bases not matched to a gene. CDR3 length: 16 amino acids. The CDR3 spells CASSVGLAGGRNEQFF. CDR3 DNA sequence: TGTGCCAGCAGCGTTGGACTAGCGGGGGGGCGCAATGAGCAGTTCTTC.

This clonotype is medium-sized. This chain connects TRBV9 to TRBJ2-2; D is unresolved. Trimming took off 1 base at V and 0 bases at J, with 7 bases between the two ends. Germline V gene data show CDR1 as SGDLS and CDR2 as YYNGEE. This CDR3 has 15 residues. The CDR3 DNA is TGTGCCAGCAGCGTAAACTCTCCGAACACCGGGGAGCTGTTTTTT. Protein product: CASSVNSPNTGELFF.